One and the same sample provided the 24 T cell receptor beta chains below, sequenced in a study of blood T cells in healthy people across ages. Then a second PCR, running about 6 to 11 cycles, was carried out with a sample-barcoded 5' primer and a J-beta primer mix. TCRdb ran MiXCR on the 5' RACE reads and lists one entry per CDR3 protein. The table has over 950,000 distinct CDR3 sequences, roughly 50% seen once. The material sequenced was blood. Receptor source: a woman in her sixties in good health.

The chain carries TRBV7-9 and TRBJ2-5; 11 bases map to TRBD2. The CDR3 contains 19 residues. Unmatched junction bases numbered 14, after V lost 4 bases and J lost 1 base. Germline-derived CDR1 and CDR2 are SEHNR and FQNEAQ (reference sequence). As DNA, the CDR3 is TGTGCCAGCAGCTGGGTCACTAGCGGGAGAGGAAATTTCCAAGAGACCCAGTACTTC. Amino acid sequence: CASSWVTSGRGNFQETQYF.

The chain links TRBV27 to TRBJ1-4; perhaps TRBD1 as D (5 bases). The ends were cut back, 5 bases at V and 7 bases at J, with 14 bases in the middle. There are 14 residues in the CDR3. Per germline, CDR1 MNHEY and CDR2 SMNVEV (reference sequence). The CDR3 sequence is CASSPRQWSEKLFF. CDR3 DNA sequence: TGTGCCAGCAGTCCCCGACAGTGGAGTGAAAAACTGTTTTTT.

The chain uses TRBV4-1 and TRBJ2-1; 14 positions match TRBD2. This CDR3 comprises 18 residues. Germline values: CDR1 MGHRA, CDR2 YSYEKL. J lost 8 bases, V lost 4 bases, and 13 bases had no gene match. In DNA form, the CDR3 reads TGCGCCAGCAGCCGGCGAGTAACCGGGACTAGCGGGAGCGATGAGCAGTTCTTC. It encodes CASSRRVTGTSGSDEQFF.

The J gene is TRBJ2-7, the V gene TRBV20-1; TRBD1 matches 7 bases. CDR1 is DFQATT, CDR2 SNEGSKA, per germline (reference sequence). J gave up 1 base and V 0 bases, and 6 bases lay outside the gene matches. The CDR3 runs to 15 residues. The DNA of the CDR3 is TGCAGTGCTAGAGAAAATGGGGACAGTTCCTACGAGCAGTACTTC. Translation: CSARENGDSSYEQYF.

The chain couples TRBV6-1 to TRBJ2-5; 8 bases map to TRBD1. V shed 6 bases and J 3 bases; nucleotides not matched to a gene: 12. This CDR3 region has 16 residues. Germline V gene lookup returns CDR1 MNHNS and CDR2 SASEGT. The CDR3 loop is CASRQYPGQEKETQYF. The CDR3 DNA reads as TGTGCCAGCAGACAATACCCGGGACAGGAGAAAGAGACCCAGTACTTC.

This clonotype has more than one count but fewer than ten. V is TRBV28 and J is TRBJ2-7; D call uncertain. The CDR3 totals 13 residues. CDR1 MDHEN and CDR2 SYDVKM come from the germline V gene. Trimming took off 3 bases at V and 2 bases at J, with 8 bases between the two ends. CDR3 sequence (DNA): TGTGCCAGCAGTTTGGCCCCCACCTACGAGCAGTACTTC. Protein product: CASSLAPTYEQYF. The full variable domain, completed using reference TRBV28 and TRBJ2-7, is DVKVTQSSRYLVKRTGEKVFLECVQDMDHENMFWYRQDPGLGLRLIYFSYDVKMKEKGDIPEGYSVSREKKERFSLILESASTNQTSMYLCASSLAPTYEQYFGPGTRLTVT.

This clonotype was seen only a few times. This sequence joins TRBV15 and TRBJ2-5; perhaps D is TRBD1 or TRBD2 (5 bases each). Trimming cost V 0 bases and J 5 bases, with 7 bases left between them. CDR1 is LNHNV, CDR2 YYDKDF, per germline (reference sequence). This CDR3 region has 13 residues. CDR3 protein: CATSRDWGETQYF. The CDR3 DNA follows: TGTGCCACCAGCAGAGATTGGGGGGAGACCCAGTACTTC.

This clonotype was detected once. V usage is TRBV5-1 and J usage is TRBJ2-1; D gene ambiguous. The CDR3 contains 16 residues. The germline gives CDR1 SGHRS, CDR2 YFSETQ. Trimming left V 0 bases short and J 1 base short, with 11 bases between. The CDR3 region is CASSLAGSRSYNEQFF. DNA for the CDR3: TGCGCCAGCAGCTTGGCCGGGTCTAGATCCTACAATGAGCAGTTCTTC.

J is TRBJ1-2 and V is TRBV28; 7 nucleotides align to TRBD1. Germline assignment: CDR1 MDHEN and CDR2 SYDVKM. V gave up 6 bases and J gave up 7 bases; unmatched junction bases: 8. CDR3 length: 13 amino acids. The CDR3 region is CASRKTGTGGYTF. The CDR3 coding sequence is TGTGCCAGCAGAAAGACAGGGACGGGTGGCTACACCTTC.

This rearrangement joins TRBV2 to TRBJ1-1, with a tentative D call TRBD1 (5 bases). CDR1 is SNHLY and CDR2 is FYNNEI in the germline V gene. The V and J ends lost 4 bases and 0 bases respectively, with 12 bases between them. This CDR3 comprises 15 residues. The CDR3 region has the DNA TGTGCCAGCAGTGTCCCGGCAGGGATGAACACTGAAGCTTTCTTT. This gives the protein CASSVPAGMNTEAFF.

For the CDR3, the DNA is TGTGCCAGCAGTTCACCTAGCGGGAGTATAGCCTACAATGAGCAGTTCTTC. It yields the protein CASSSPSGSIAYNEQFF. J is TRBJ2-1 and V is TRBV27, with 10 bases matching TRBD2. There are 17 residues in the CDR3. Germline V lookup: CDR1 MNHEY, CDR2 SMNVEV (reference sequence). V was pared by 4 bases and J by 2 bases, with 8 bases of the junction left unmatched.

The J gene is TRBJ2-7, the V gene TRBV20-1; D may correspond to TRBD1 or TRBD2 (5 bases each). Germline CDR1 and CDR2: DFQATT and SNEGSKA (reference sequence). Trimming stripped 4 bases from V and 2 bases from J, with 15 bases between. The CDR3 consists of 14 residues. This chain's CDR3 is CSANSGRSTYEQYF. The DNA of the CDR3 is TGCAGTGCTAACTCGGGACGTTCAACCTACGAGCAGTACTTC.

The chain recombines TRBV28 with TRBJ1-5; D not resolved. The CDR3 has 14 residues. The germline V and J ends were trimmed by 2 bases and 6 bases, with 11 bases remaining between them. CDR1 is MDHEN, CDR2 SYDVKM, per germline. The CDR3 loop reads CASSLVNRGQPQHF. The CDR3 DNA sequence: TGTGCCAGCAGTTTAGTCAATCGGGGTCAGCCCCAGCATTTT.

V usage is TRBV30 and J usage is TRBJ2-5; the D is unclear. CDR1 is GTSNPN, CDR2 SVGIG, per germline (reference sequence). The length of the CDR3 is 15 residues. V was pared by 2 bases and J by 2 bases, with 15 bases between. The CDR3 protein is CAWSISKATQETQYF. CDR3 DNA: TGTGCCTGGAGTATCTCAAAGGCCACTCAAGAGACCCAGTACTTC.

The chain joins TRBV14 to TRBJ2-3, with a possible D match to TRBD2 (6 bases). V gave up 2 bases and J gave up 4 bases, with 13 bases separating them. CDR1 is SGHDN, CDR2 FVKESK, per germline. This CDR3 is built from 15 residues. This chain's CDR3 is CASSQRSASADTQYF. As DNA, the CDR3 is TGTGCCAGCAGCCAACGGTCAGCTAGCGCAGATACGCAGTATTTT.

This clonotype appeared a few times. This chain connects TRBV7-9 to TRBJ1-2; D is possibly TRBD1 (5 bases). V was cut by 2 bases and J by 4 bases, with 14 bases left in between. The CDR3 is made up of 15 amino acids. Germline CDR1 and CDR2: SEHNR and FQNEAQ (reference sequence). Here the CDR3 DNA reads TGTGCCAGCAGCTTATCCAGGGACCAAAGCTATGGCTACACCTTC. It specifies CASSLSRDQSYGYTF.

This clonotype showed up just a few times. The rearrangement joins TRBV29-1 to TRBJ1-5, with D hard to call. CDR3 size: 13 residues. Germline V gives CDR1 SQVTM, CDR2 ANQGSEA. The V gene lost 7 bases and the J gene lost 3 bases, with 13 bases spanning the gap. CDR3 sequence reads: CSAKTQNNQPQHF. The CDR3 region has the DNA TGCAGCGCGAAAACACAGAACAATCAGCCCCAGCATTTT.

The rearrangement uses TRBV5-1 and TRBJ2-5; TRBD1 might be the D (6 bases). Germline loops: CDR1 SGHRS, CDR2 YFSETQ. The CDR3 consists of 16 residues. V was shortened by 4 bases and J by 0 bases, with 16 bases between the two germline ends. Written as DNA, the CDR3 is TGCGCCAGCAGCCCGATGGGGGCGGTATACCAAGAGACCCAGTACTTC. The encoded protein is CASSPMGAVYQETQYF. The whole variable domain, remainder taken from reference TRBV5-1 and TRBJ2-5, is KAGVTQTPRYLIKTRGQQVTLSCSPISGHRSVSWYQQTPGQGLQFLFEYFSETQRNKGNFPGRFSGRQFSNSRSEMNVSTLELGDSALYLCASSPMGAVYQETQYFGPGTRLLVL.

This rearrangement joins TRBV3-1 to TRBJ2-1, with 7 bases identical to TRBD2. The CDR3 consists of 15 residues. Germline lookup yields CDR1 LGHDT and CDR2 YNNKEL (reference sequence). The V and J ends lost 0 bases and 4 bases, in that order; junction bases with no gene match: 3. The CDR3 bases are TGTGCCAGCAGCCAAGATTCTAGCGGATACAATGAGCAGTTCTTC. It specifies CASSQDSSGYNEQFF.

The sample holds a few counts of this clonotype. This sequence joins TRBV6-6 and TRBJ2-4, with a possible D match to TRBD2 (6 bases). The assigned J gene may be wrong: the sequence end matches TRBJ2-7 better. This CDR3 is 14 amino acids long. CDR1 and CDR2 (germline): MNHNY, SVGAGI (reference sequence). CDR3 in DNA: TGTGCCAGCAGCCGCCCCGGGACTTCCTACGAGCAGTACTTC. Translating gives CASSRPGTSYEQYF.

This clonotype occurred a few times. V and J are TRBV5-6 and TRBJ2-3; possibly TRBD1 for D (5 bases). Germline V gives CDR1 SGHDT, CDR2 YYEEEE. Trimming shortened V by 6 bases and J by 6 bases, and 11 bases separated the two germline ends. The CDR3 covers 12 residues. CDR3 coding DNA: TGTGCCAGCAAGGACATGGGGGATACGCAGTATTTT. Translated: CASKDMGDTQYF.

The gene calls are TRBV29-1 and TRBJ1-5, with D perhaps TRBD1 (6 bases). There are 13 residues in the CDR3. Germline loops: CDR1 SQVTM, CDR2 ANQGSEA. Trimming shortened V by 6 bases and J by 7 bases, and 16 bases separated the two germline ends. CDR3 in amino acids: CSVGTREGQPQHF. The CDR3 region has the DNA TGCAGCGTCGGGACAAGGGAAGGCCAGCCCCAGCATTTT.

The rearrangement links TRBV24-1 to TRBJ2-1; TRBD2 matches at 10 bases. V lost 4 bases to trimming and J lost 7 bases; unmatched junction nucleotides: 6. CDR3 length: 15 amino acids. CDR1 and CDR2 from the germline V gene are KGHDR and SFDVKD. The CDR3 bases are TGTGCCACCAGTGACGTAGCGGGAGGTTCGAATGAGCAGTTCTTC. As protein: CATSDVAGGSNEQFF.

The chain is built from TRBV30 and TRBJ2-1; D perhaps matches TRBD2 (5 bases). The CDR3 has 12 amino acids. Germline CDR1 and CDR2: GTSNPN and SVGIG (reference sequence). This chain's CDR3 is CARGKADNEQFF. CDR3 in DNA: TGTGCAAGAGGGAAAGCCGACAATGAGCAGTTCTTC.